This TCR beta chain derives from a study of blood T cell repertoires in COVID-19. With 4 bases clipped from V and 4 bases from J, the junction kept 9 bases outside the gene matches. Germline CDR1 SGHKS, CDR2 YYEKEE (reference sequence). The CDR3 length is 15 residues. Repertoires were generated with immunoSEQ multiplex PCR, while TCRdb's copy carries only in-frame clones and drops some. The sample consists of 140,000 or so clones, around 87% of them appearing once. The study counted Cohort 3 donors as recovered given two negative PCRs, clearance, or symptom resolution. The specimen sequenced was PBMCs or T cells enriched from blood (not recorded which). The source is a man between 60 and 75 years old who had recovered from COVID-19. This rearrangement joins TRBV5-5 to TRBJ2-7; 9 bases match TRBD1. This chain's CDR3 is CASSPGTGKWYEQYF. The DNA of the CDR3 is TGTGCCAGCAGCCCCGGGACAGGGAAATGGTACGAGCAGTACTTC.